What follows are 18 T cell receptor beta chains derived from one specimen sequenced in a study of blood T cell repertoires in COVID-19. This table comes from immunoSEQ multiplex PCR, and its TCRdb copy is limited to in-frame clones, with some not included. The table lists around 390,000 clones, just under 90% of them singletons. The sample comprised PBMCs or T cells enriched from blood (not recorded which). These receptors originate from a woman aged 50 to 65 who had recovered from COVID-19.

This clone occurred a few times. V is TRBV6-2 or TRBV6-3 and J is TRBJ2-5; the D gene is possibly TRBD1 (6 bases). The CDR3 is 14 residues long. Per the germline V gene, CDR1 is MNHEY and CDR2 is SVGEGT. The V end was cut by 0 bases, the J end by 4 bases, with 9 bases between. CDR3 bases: TGTGCCAGCAGTTACTCGACCAGGGGAGAGACCCAGTACTTC. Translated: CASSYSTRGETQYF.

The CDR3 loop reads CASSLVPTDVNTEAFF. CDR3 bases: TGTGCCAGCAGCTTGGTCCCGACAGATGTGAACACTGAAGCTTTCTTT. The chain combines TRBV5-6 with TRBJ1-1, with D perhaps TRBD1 (5 bases). Germline V lookup: CDR1 SGHDT, CDR2 YYEEEE. V lost 0 bases and J lost 0, with 12 bases in between. This CDR3 has 16 amino acids.

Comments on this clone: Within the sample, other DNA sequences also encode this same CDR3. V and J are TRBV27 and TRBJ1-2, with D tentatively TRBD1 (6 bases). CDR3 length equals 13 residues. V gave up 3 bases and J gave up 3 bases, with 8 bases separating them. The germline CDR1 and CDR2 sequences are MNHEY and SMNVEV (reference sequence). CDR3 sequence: CASSLQGYYGYTF. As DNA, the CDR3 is TGTGCCAGCAGTTTGCAGGGGTACTATGGCTACACCTTC.

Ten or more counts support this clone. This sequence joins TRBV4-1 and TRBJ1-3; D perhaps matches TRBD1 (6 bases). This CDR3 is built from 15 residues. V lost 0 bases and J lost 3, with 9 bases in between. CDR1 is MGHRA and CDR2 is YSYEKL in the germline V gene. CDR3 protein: CASSQDSGDGNTIYF. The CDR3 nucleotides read TGCGCCAGCAGCCAAGATTCAGGGGATGGAAACACCATATATTTT.

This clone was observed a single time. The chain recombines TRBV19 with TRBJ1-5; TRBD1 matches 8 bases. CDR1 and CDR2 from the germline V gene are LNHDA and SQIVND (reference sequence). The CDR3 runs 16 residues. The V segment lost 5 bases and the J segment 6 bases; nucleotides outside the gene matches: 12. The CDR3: CASSWDRPLSGQPQHF. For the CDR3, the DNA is TGTGCCAGTAGTTGGGACAGGCCCCTTAGCGGTCAGCCCCAGCATTTT.

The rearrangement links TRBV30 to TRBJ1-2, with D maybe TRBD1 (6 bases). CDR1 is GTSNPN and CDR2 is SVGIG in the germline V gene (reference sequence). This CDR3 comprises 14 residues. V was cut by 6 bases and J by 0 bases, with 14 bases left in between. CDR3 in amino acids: CACLGQTANYGYTF. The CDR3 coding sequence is TGTGCCTGTTTAGGACAGACAGCTAACTATGGCTACACCTTC.

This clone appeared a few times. As DNA, the CDR3 is TGTGCCAGCAGCTTAGAATCAGGGGCGCATGGCTACACCTTC. This sequence encodes CASSLESGAHGYTF. This chain links TRBV11-2 with TRBJ1-2, with D perhaps matching TRBD1 (6 bases). The ends were cut back, 0 bases at V and 6 bases at J, with 11 bases in the middle. The CDR3 covers 14 residues. Germline V gives CDR1 SGHAT, CDR2 FQNNGV. The variable domain in full, with the rest retrieved from reference TRBV11-2 and TRBJ1-2, is EAGVAQSPRYKIIEKRQSVAFWCNPISGHATLYWYQQILGQGPKLLIQFQNNGVVDDSQLPKDRFSAERLKGVDSTLKIQPAKLEDSAVYLCASSLESGAHGYTFGSGTRLTVV.

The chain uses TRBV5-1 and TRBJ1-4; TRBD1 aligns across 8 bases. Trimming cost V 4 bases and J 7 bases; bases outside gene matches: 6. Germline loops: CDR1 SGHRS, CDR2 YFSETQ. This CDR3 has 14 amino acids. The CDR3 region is CASSQDRAGEKLFF. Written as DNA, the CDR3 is TGCGCCAGCAGCCAGGACAGGGCCGGTGAAAAACTGTTTTTT.

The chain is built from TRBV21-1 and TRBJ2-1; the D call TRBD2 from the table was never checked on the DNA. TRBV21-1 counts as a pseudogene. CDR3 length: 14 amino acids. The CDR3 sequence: CAPDLGGGYNEQFF. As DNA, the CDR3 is TGTGCCCCCGATCTGGGTGGAGGCTACAATGAGCAGTTCTTC.

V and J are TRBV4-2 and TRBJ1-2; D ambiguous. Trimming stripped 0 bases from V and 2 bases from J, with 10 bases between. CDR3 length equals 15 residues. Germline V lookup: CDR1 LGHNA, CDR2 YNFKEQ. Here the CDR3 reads CASSQDVSLNYGYTF. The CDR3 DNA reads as TGTGCCAGCAGCCAAGATGTGTCATTGAACTATGGCTACACCTTC.

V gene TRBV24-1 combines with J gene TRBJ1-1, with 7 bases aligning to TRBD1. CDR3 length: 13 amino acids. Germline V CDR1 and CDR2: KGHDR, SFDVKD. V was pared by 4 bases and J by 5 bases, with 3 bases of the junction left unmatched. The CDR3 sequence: CATSEQGGTEAFF. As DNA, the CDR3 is TGTGCCACCAGTGAGCAGGGGGGAACTGAAGCTTTCTTT.

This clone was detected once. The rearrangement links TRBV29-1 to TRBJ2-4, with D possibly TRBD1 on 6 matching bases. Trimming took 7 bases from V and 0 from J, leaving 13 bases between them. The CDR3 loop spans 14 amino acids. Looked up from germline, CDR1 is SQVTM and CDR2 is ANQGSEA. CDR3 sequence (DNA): TGCAGCGCTACGTTACAGGGAGCCAAAAACATTCAGTACTTC. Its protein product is CSATLQGAKNIQYF.

In DNA form, the CDR3 reads TGTGCCAGCAGTGACCAGGGGGCGAAAGGCTACACCTTC. It specifies CASSDQGAKGYTF. V usage is TRBV2 and J usage is TRBJ1-2; TRBD1 matches 8 bases. The trim removed 3 bases at V and 8 bases at J, leaving 5 bases unmatched. Germline V lookup: CDR1 SNHLY, CDR2 FYNNEI. The CDR3 sequence is 13 residues long.

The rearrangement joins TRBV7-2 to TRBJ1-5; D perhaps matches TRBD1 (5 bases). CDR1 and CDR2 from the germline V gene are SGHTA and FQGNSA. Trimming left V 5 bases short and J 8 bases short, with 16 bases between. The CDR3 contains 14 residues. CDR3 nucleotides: TGTGCCAGCAGCCCGACGGGAGGGGTCGAGCCCCAGCATTTT. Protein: CASSPTGGVEPQHF.

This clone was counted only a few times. The CDR3 region has the DNA TGTGCCAGCGGGGACCCTCGGGGGGATACGCAGTATTTT. Its translation: CASGDPRGDTQYF. The rearrangement links TRBV27 to TRBJ2-3, with D perhaps matching TRBD2 (6 bases). CDR1 is MNHEY, CDR2 SMNVEV, per germline (reference sequence). The germline V and J ends were trimmed by 8 bases and 6 bases, with 15 bases remaining between them. The CDR3 sequence is 13 residues long.

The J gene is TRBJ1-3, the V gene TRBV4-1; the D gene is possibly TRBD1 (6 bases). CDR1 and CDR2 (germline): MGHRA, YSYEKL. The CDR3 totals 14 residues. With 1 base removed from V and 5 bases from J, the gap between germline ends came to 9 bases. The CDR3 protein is CASSQATGRNTIYF. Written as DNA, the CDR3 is TGCGCCAGCAGCCAAGCTACAGGGAGAAACACCATATATTTT.

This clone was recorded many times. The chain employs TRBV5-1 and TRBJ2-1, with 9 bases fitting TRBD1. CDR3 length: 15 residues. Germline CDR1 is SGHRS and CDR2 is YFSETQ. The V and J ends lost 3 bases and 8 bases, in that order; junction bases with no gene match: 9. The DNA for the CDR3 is TGCGCCAGCAGCTCTCACGGGACAGGGCTCGATGAGCAGTTCTTC. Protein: CASSSHGTGLDEQFF.

The CDR3 region has the DNA TGTGCCAGTATTCCCCAGGCATATAGCAATCAGCCCCAGCATTTT. Translation: CASIPQAYSNQPQHF. The V call is TRBV19, the J call TRBJ1-5; D unresolved. Trimming shortened V by 7 bases and J by 0 bases, and 13 bases separated the two germline ends. From germline, CDR1 is LNHDA and CDR2 SQIVND (reference sequence). CDR3 length equals 15 residues. Looking up the rest from reference TRBV19 and TRBJ1-5 gives the full variable domain: DGGITQSPKYLFRKEGQNVTLSCEQNLNHDAMYWYRQDPGQGLRLIYYSQIVNDFQKGDIAEGYSVSREKKESFPLTVTSAQKNPTAFYLCASIPQAYSNQPQHFGDGTRLSIL.